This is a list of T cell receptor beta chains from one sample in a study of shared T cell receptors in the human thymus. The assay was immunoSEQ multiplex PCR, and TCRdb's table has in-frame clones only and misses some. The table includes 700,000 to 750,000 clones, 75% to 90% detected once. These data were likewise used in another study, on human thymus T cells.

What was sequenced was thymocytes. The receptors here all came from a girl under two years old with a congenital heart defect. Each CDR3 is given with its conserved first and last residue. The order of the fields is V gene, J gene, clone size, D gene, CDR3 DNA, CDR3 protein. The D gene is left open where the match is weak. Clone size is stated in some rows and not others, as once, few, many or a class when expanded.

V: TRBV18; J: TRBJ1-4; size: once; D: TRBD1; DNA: TGTGCCAGCTCACCCTCCGGGACAGGGGATGTCGATGAAAAACTGTTTTTT; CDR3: CASSPSGTGDVDEKLFF
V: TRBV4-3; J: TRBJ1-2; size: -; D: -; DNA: TGCGCCTCCCGGACAGTCGCTGGCTACACCTTC; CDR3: CASRTVAGYTF
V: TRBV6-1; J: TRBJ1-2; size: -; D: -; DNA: TGTGCCAGCAGTGTACCCCGAGCTAACTATGGCTACACCTTC; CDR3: CASSVPRANYGYTF
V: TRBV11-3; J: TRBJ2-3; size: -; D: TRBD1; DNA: TGTGCCAGCAGCTCGACAGGGGCCGATACGCAGTATTTT; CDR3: CASSSTGADTQYF
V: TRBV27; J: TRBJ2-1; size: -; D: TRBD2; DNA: TGTGCCAGCAGTGGAGAAGAGCGGGGGGGCCTGTCCTACAATGAGCAGTTCTTC; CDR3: CASSGEERGGLSYNEQFF
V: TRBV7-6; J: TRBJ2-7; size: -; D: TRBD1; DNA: TGTGCCAGCAGCTTTTTGCGAACAGGGGTGGGTGTTGACTACGAGCAGTACTTC; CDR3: CASSFLRTGVGVDYEQYF
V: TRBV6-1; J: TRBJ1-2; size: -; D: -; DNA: TGTGCCAGCCAAAGCAGCGGGCGCTACACCTTC; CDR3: CASQSSGRYTF
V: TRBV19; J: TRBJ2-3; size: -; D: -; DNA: TGTGCCAGTAGTAGGGGCGGCGACCGCCCCCCAGATACGCAGTATTTT; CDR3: CASSRGGDRPPDTQYF
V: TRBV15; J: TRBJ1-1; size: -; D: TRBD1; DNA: TGTGCCACCAGCACGGAGGCTGGACAGGGAAAGGGACCCCGAGACACTGAAGCTTTCTTT; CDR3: CATSTEAGQGKGPRDTEAFF
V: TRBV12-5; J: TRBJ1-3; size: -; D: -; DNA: TGTGCTAGTGGACACGACGGGAGGAGAAACACCATATATTTT; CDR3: CASGHDGRRNTIYF
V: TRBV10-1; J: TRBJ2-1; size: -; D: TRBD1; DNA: TGCGCCAGCAACCTCCGGACAGGGGCCTTTCTCGATGAGCAGTTCTTC; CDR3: CASNLRTGAFLDEQFF
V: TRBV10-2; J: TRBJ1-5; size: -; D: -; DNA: TGCGCCAGCAGTGAGGCCTACAGGGTAGGGAACAATCAGCCCCAGCATTTT; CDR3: CASSEAYRVGNNQPQHF
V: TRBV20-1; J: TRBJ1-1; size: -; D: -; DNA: TGCAGTGCCCGGAGTACCACTGAAGCTTTCTTT; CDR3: CSARSTTEAFF
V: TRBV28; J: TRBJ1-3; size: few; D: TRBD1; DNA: TGTGCCAGCAGTCCCCAGGGGGAGCAGGGGGCGACCGCCCAGGTTATGAGCTCTGGAAACACCATATATTTT; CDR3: CASSPQGEQGATAQVMSSGNTIYF
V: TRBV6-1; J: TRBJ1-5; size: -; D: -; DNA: TGTGCCAGCAGTGAACGTATGAATCAGCCCCAGCATTTT; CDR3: CASSERMNQPQHF
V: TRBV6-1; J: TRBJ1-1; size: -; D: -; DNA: TGTGCCAGCAGTGGTGAGAAACTACAGGGTGGGATGAACACTGAAGCTTTCTTT; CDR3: CASSGEKLQGGMNTEAFF
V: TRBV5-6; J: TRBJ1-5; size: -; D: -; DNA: TGTGCCAGCACTACCTGGGGGGGGCTCGAGAAATTGCAGCCCCAGCATTTT; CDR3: CASTTWGGLEKLQPQHF
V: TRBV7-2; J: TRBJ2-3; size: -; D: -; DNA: TGTGCCAGCAGCTTAGCGGGAGGTAATTGGAATACGCAGTATTTT; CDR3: CASSLAGGNWNTQYF
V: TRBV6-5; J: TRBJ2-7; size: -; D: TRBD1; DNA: TGTGCCAGCAGGAACAGGGGGTTTCGGTACGAGCAGTACTTC; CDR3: CASRNRGFRYEQYF
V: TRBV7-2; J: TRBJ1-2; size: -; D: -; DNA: TGTGCCAGCAGCTCCAACGTTGTGGCCTATGGCTACACCTTC; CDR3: CASSSNVVAYGYTF
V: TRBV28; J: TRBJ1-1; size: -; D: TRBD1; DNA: TGTGCCAGCAGGGACGACAGGGGGACCACTGAAGCTTTCTTT; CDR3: CASRDDRGTTEAFF
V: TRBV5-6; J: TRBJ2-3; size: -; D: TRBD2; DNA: TGTGCCAGCAGCTTGTTCGGCTGGCTAGCGGGGGGGCTGGAAGATACGCAGTATTTT; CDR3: CASSLFGWLAGGLEDTQYF
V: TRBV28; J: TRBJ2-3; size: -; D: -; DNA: TGTGCCAGCAGTCTTAGCCCAGATACGCAGTATTTT; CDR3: CASSLSPDTQYF
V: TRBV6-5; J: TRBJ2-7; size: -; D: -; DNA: TGTGCCAGCAGATCCCTAAAGTCCGTGTTCTACGAGCAGTACTTC; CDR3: CASRSLKSVFYEQYF
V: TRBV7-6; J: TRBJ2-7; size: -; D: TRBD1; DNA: TGTGCCAGCAGCCGCGAACCCGAATCCGGGACAGGCCTCTACGAGCAGTACTTC; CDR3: CASSREPESGTGLYEQYF
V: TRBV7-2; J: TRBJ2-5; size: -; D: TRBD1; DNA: TGTGCCAGCAGCCCCGGGACAGAAGAGACCCAGTACTTC; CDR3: CASSPGTEETQYF
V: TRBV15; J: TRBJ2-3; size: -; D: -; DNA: TGTGCCACCAGCAGAGAGGTGACGGAGAATACGCAGTATTTT; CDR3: CATSREVTENTQYF
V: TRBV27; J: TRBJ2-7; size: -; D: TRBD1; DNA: TGTGCCAGCAGTCTACTCCCGGGACAGGGGTTCTACGAGCAGTACTTC; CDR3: CASSLLPGQGFYEQYF
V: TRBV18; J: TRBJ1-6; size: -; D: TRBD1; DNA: TGTGCCAGCTCACCGCAAAAGGGGGGCCCCAGGGGGTCACCCCTCCACTTT; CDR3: CASSPQKGGPRGSPLHF
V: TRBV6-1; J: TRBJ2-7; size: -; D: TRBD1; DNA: TGTGCCAGCAGTGGGGACAGGGGGCAGGGCGAGCAGTACTTC; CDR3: CASSGDRGQGEQYF
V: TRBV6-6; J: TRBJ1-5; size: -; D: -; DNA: TGTGCCAGCCTCGCCGCCCACAGGGACAATCAGCCCCAGCATTTT; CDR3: CASLAAHRDNQPQHF
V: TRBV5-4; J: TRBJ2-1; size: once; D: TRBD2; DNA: TGTGCCAGCAGCCCCATCGAGGGCAAAGCGGGGGAAAAGTACAATGAGCAGTTCTTC; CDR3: CASSPIEGKAGEKYNEQFF
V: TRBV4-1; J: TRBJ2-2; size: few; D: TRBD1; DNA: TGCGCCAGCAGCCAAGATTGGAAAAGGGGACAGTTCAACACCGGGGAGCTGTTTTTT; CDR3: CASSQDWKRGQFNTGELFF
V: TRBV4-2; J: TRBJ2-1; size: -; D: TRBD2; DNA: TGTGCCAGCAGCCAAAACGGGCTAGCGGGGGATGAGCAGTTCTTC; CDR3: CASSQNGLAGDEQFF
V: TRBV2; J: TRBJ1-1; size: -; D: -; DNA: TGTGCCAGCAGCGGGGAAAACACTGAAGCTTTCTTT; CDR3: CASSGENTEAFF
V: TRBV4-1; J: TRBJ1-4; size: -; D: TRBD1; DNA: TGCGCCAGCAGCCAAGTGCGACAGGGGAATGAAAAACTGTTTTTT; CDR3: CASSQVRQGNEKLFF
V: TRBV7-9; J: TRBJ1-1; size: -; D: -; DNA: TGTGCCAGCAGCGCCAAAGGGGATTCGGAAGCTTTCTTT; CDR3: CASSAKGDSEAFF